These 24 T cell receptor beta chains came from one sample sequenced in a study of CD8 T cells in ankylosing spondylitis. TCRdb used MiXCR to reprocess the 5' RACE reads, holding one entry per CDR3 protein. The table has about 800,000 distinct CDR3 sequences, approximately 12% seen once. Study outcomes and limitations: Within ankylosing spondylitis blood, a TCR beta motif made up of several highly homologous variants appeared to be characteristic.

For these TCRs, the target antigens are not known. Input material: blood, either unsorted or a sorted T cell fraction (not recorded which). These receptors originate from a male donor with ankylosing spondylitis.

This clonotype was detected ten times or more. The DNA of the CDR3 is TGCAGTGCTAGAGATCCGTACAGGGTGGCAGATACGCAGTATTTT. This sequence encodes CSARDPYRVADTQYF. The genes are TRBV20-1 and TRBJ2-3, with a tentative D call TRBD1 (6 bases). Trimming left V 0 bases short and J 4 bases short, with 14 bases between. CDR3 length: 15 amino acids. The germline CDR1 and CDR2 sequences are DFQATT and SNEGSKA (reference sequence).

Points on this clonotype: At one end the junction does not follow the germline gene, possibly because of a read error. The chain couples TRBV18 to TRBJ2-1, with TRBD2 matching 10 bases. The CDR3 has 16 amino acids. From germline, CDR1 is KGHSH and CDR2 LQKENI. CDR3 residues: CASSPPGAGGLNEQFF. In DNA, the CDR3 is TGTGCCAGCTCCCCACCAGGAGCGGGGGGGCTCAATGAGCAGTTCTTC.

In its sample, this clonotype was seen many times. The J gene is TRBJ1-1, the V gene TRBV9; no reliable D call. Germline CDR1 SGDLS, CDR2 YYNGEE. V was trimmed by 4 bases and J by 1 base, leaving 11 bases between them. The CDR3 length is 14 residues. CDR3 sequence (DNA): TGTGCCAGCAGCACCCAGGTGGGGAACACTGAAGCTTTCTTT. This encodes CASSTQVGNTEAFF.

The chain recombines TRBV4-3 with TRBJ2-2; 8 bases line up with TRBD1. This CDR3 spans 17 amino acids. After removal of 2 bases from V and 4 bases from J, the junction contained 9 bases not matched to a gene. Germline V lookup: CDR1 LGHNA, CDR2 YSLEER. The CDR3 DNA is TGCGCCAGCAGCCAAATGGGGACAGGAGGTATCACCGGGGAGCTGTTTTTT. It specifies CASSQMGTGGITGELFF.

This clonotype has a handful of counts. V and J are TRBV6-5 and TRBJ1-2; D may be TRBD1 (6 bases). The germline V and J ends were trimmed by 5 bases and 3 bases, with 10 bases remaining between them. The CDR3 length is 13 residues. Germline V CDR1 and CDR2: MNHEY, SVGAGI. The CDR3 here is CASSNRVDYGYTF. CDR3 coding DNA: TGTGCCAGCAGTAACAGGGTGGACTATGGCTACACCTTC.

This clonotype was observed a handful of times. V is TRBV4-1 and J is TRBJ1-1; D is ambiguous. V gave up 2 bases and J gave up 11 bases, with 15 bases separating them. The CDR3 is made up of 13 amino acids. Germline V CDR1 and CDR2: MGHRA, YSYEKL. DNA for the CDR3: TGCGCCAGCAGCCAATTGGGATACCTCCGGGCTTTCTTT. The encoded protein is CASSQLGYLRAFF.

The V call is TRBV20-1, the J call TRBJ2-3, with 8 nucleotides matching TRBD2. V shed 2 bases and J 1 base; nucleotides not matched to a gene: 2. Germline V gene lookup returns CDR1 DFQATT and CDR2 SNEGSKA (reference sequence). The CDR3 extends over 14 amino acids. CDR3 in amino acids: CSARYGGGTDTQYF. The CDR3 DNA sequence: TGCAGTGCTAGATACGGGGGGGGCACAGATACGCAGTATTTT.

The rearrangement uses TRBV27 and TRBJ2-5; 7 bases are a match to TRBD2. V was pared by 0 bases and J by 4 bases, with 14 bases of the junction left unmatched. The length of the CDR3 is 18 residues. Germline V CDR1 and CDR2: MNHEY, SMNVEV (reference sequence). CDR3: CASSLSTRTGGGRETQYF. The CDR3 nucleotides are TGTGCCAGCAGTTTATCGACCCGGACTGGCGGGGGACGAGAGACCCAGTACTTC.

This clonotype has only a few counts. The genes are TRBV7-2 and TRBJ2-3, with D uncertain. The germline gives CDR1 SGHTA, CDR2 FQGNSA. The CDR3 is 14 amino acids. The V end was cut by 2 bases, the J end by 1 base, with 7 bases between. For the CDR3, the DNA is TGTGCCAGCAGCTTACAGCCTCGCACAGATACGCAGTATTTT. Its translation: CASSLQPRTDTQYF.

Only a few counts were recorded for this clonotype. The gene calls are TRBV24-1 and TRBJ2-5; 9 bases fit TRBD1. From germline, CDR1 is KGHDR and CDR2 SFDVKD. The CDR3 has 16 residues. V shed 4 bases and J 2 bases; nucleotides not matched to a gene: 7. The CDR3 DNA follows: TGTGCCACCAGTGACCCCGGGACAGGGACACAAGAGACCCAGTACTTC. Translating it yields CATSDPGTGTQETQYF.

The chain is built from TRBV12-3 or TRBV12-4 and TRBJ2-7; tentatively, D is TRBD1 (5 bases). The CDR3 contains 13 residues. V lost 1 base to trimming and J lost 5 bases, with 9 bases between them. CDR3 DNA sequence: TGTGCCAGCAGTTTAGTAGACAGCCACGAGCAGTACTTC. Protein sequence: CASSLVDSHEQYF.

In its sample, this clonotype was seen a few times. The gene calls are TRBV12-3 or TRBV12-4 and TRBJ2-7; D is undetermined. V lost 4 bases, J lost 6 bases, and 22 bases lay in between. The CDR3 is 16 amino acids. CDR3 residues: CASSSGSRSPDFEQYF. Here the CDR3 DNA reads TGTGCCAGCAGTTCGGGTAGCCGATCCCCGGATTTCGAGCAGTACTTC.

This clonotype was picked up many times. The J gene is TRBJ2-7, the V gene TRBV29-1, with D possibly being TRBD1 (5 bases). The CDR3 has 13 amino acids. V was clipped by 5 bases and J by 4 bases, with 15 bases between them. Germline values: CDR1 SQVTM, CDR2 ANQGSEA. The CDR3 coding sequence is TGCAGCGTTACAAAGACAGACATGTACGAGCAGTACTTC. It yields the protein CSVTKTDMYEQYF.

The sample holds a few counts of this clonotype. This chain links TRBV20-1 with TRBJ1-6; D not certain. V was clipped by 0 bases and J by 7 bases, with 13 bases between them. CDR3 length equals 15 residues. The V gene's germline CDR1 is DFQATT and CDR2 SNEGSKA (reference sequence). The CDR3 here is CSARDPSGKNSPLHF. CDR3 nucleotide sequence: TGCAGTGCTAGAGATCCAAGCGGGAAAAATTCACCCCTCCACTTT.

This clonotype was seen at least ten times. This chain uses TRBV10-3 with TRBJ1-6, with D hard to call. Between the trimmed V and J ends, which lost 7 bases and 9 bases, there was a span of 13 bases. From germline, CDR1 is ENHRY and CDR2 SYGVKD. This CDR3 is 13 amino acids long. Here the CDR3 reads CAIKLGEGSPLHF. The CDR3 DNA reads as TGTGCCATCAAATTGGGAGAGGGTTCACCCCTCCACTTT.

This clonotype was recorded at least ten times. The chain uses TRBV5-1 and TRBJ1-1; D ambiguous. CDR3 size: 14 residues. V was shortened by 0 bases and J by 2 bases, with 8 bases between the two germline ends. Germline-derived CDR1 and CDR2 are SGHRS and YFSETQ. The DNA for the CDR3 is TGCGCCAGCAGCTTGGACCTCGCCAACACTGAAGCTTTCTTT. The encoded protein is CASSLDLANTEAFF. Using reference TRBV5-1 and TRBJ1-1 for the parts outside the CDR3, the full variable domain is KAGVTQTPRYLIKTRGQQVTLSCSPISGHRSVSWYQQTPGQGLQFLFEYFSETQRNKGNFPGRFSGRQFSNSRSEMNVSTLELGDSALYLCASSLDLANTEAFFGQGTRLTVV.

This clonotype was seen only a few times. The genes are TRBV20-1 and TRBJ2-2; D remains unclear. Germline CDR1 DFQATT, CDR2 SNEGSKA (reference sequence). V gave up 3 bases and J gave up 1 base, with 12 bases separating them. The CDR3 contains 15 residues. For the CDR3, the DNA is TGCAGTGCTAGCACCGCACTCAAGAACACCGGGGAGCTGTTTTTT. Protein sequence: CSASTALKNTGELFF.

This clonotype was recorded a few times. CDR3 DNA sequence: TGTGCCTGGAGTGTACAGGGCTCTGGAAACACCATATATTTT. Translation: CAWSVQGSGNTIYF. The chain uses TRBV30 and TRBJ1-3, with TRBD1 as a possible D gene (6 bases). The germline gives CDR1 GTSNPN, CDR2 SVGIG (reference sequence). The CDR3 is made up of 14 amino acids. Trimming removed 0 bases from V and 0 bases from J, with 6 bases in between.

This clonotype was detected many times. This sequence joins TRBV5-1 and TRBJ2-3; 7 bases fit TRBD1. Germline lookup yields CDR1 SGHRS and CDR2 YFSETQ. The ends lost 9 bases at V and 0 bases at J; junction bases unmatched: 7. The CDR3 length is 14 residues. This CDR3 reads CATQGQPSTDTQYF. The CDR3 nucleotides read TGCGCCACCCAGGGACAGCCTAGCACAGATACGCAGTATTTT.

The CDR3 region has the DNA TGTGCCAGCAGTAGGACTAGCGGGCTCGACTCCTACAATGAGCAGTTCTTC. Its protein product is CASSRTSGLDSYNEQFF. The chain uses TRBV6-4 and TRBJ2-1; 11 bases are shared with TRBD2. Germline values: CDR1 MRHNA, CDR2 SNTAGT. The length of the CDR3 is 17 residues. With V trimmed by 5 bases and J by 0 bases, 6 bases remained unmatched.

The rearrangement joins TRBV15 to TRBJ2-1; 8 nucleotides line up with TRBD1. The CDR3 consists of 14 residues. J gave up 6 bases and V 4 bases, and 5 bases lay outside the gene matches. The V gene's germline CDR1 is LNHNV and CDR2 YYDKDF (reference sequence). The CDR3 loop is CATSTGGYGNEQFF. For the CDR3, the DNA is TGTGCCACCAGCACAGGGGGCTACGGCAATGAGCAGTTCTTC.

This clonotype was seen a handful of times. The chain uses TRBV2 and TRBJ1-2; TRBD1 matches at 9 bases. CDR1 is SNHLY, CDR2 FYNNEI, per germline. Trimming removed 11 bases from V and 5 bases from J; junction bases left unmatched: 6. The CDR3 sequence is 12 residues long. The CDR3 here is CAGDREGYGYTF. The CDR3 bases are TGTGCCGGGGACAGGGAAGGATATGGCTACACCTTC.

This clonotype has a count of ten or more. The chain carries TRBV5-1 and TRBJ2-1; no clear D gene. Between the trimmed V and J ends, which lost 0 bases and 7 bases, there was a span of 8 bases. Per germline, CDR1 SGHRS and CDR2 YFSETQ. The length of the CDR3 is 13 residues. The CDR3 sequence is CASSLVEGNEQFF. The CDR3 bases are TGCGCCAGCAGCTTGGTTGAAGGGAATGAGCAGTTCTTC.

The chain combines TRBV20-1 with TRBJ2-7; D gene unclear. V was clipped by 3 bases and J by 0 bases, with 12 bases between them. Per the germline V gene, CDR1 is DFQATT and CDR2 is SNEGSKA (reference sequence). The CDR3 consists of 14 residues. The CDR3 region has the DNA TGCAGTGCTAGCTCAGAGACTGCCTCCTACGAGCAGTACTTC. It encodes CSASSETASYEQYF.